This entry describes one T cell receptor beta chain. Its cognate antigen is unknown. At the Johns Hopkins FTIC core, DNA taken from cultured CD4+ T cells was sequenced by way of the Oncomine TCR Beta short-read assay. From CD4+ T cells that had been cultured, genomic DNA was extracted. In TCRdb, the PCR reads were re-called with MiXCR into one record per CDR3 protein. The data hold 15,000 to 17,000 distinct CDR3 sequences, with 40% to 45% observed a single time. This sample is drawn from a study of vaccination and CD4 T cells after COVID-19. Across the study: After nasal swab PCR-confirmed SARS-CoV-2, fewer than ten convalescents had mild disease and one severe.

Notes on the study in general: Post-vaccination, and not before, a median around 86% of reactive clones appeared in convalescent patients.

CDR1 and CDR2 from the germline V gene are DFQATT and SNEGSKA (reference sequence). The CDR3 is made up of 14 amino acids. V lost 3 bases, J lost 2 bases, and 12 bases lay in between. The treatment: approximately nine-day PBMC culture with coronavirus spike peptide pools or control peptides (ViraFEST assay). Millions of PBMCs went into each well for culture with approximately 9.8 IU/ml IL-2 and around 10 ug/ml peptide pools. V usage is TRBV20-1 and J usage is TRBJ2-3, with D hard to call. The receptor comes from a human donor with COVID-19. The sequencing input was cultured CD4+ T cells from blood. The DNA of the CDR3 is TGCAGTGCTAGGACCGGGTCAAACACAGATACGCAGTATTTT. It is translated as CSARTGSNTDTQYF.